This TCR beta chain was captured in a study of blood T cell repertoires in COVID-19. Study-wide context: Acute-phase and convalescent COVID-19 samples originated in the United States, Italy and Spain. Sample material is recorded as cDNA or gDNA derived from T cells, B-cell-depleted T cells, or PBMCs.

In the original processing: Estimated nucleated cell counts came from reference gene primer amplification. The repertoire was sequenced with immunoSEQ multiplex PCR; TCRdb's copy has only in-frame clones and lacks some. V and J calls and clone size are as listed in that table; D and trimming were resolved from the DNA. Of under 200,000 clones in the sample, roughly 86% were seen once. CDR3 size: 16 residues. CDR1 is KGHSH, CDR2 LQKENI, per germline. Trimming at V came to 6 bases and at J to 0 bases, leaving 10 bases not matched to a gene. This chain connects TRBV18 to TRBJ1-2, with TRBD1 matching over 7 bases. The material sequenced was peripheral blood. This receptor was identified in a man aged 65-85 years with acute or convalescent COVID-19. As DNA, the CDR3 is TGTGCCAGCTCCCGCGGACAGGAGGCCCCTAACTATGGCTACACCTTC. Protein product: CASSRGQEAPNYGYTF.